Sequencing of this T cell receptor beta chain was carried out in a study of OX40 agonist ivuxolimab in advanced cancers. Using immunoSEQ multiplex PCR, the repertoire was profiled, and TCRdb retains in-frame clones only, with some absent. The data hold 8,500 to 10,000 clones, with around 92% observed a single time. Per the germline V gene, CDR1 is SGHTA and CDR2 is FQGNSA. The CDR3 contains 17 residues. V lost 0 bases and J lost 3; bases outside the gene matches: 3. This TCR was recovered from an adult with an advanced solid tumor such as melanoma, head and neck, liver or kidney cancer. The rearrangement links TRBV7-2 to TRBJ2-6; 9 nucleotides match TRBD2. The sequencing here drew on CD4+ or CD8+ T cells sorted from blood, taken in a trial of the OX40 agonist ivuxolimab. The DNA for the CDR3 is TGTGCCAGCAGCTTAGCTAGCGGGAGAGGTGGGGCCAACGTCCTGACTTTC. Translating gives CASSLASGRGGANVLTF. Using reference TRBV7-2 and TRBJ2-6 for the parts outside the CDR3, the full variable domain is GAGVSQSPSNKVTEKGKDVELRCDPISGHTALYWYRQSLGQGLEFLIYFQGNSAPDKSGLPSDRFSAERTGGSVSTLTIQRTQQEDSAVYLCASSLASGRGGANVLTFGAGSRLTVL.